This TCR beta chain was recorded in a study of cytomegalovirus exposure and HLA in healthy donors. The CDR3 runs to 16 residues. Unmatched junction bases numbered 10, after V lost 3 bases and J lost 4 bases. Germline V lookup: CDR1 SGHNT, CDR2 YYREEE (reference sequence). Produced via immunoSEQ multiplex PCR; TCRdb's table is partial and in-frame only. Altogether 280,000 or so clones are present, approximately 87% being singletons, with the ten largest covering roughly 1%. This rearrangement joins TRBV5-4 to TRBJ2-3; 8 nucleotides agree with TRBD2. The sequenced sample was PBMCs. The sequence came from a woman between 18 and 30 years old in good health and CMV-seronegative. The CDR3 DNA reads TGTGCCAGCAGCTGGAAGCGGGAGATGAGAGCAGATACGCAGTATTTT. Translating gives CASSWKREMRADTQYF. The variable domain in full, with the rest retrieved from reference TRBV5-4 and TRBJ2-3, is ETGVTQSPTHLIKTRGQQVTLRCSSQSGHNTVSWYQQALGQGPQFIFQYYREEENGRGNFPPRFSGLQFPNYSSELNVNALELDDSALYLCASSWKREMRADTQYFGPGTRLTVL.